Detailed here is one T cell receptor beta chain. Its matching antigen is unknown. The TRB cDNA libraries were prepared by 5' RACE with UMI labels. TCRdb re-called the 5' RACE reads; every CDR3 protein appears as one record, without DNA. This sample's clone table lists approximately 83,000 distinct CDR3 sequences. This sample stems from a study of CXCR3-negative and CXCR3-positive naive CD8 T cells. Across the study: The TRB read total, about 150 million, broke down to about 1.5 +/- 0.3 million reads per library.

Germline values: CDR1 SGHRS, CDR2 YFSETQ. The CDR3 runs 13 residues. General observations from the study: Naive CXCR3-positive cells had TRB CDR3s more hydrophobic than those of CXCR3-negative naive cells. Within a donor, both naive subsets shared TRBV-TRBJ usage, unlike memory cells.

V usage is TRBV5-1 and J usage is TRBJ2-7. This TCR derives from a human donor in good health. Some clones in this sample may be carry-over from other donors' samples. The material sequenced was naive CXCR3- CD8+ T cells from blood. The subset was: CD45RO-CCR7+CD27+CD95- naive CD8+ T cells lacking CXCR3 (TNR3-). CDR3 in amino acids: CASSFEGTYEQYF.